This is a list of T cell receptor beta chains from one sample in a study of beta chain features in type 1 diabetes. Assay used: immunoSEQ multiplex PCR; TCRdb lists only in-frame clones, some missing. Of around 300,000 clones in the sample, 14% are singletons; the top ten hold approximately 6.7%. Sequencing used central memory CD4+ T cells from blood. The receptors stem from a man aged 25 to 45 in good health. Both conserved end residues are part of each CDR3.

V gene: TRBV29-1; CDR3 length: 13; CDR3 protein: CSVERAPNTEAFF
V gene: TRBV10-3; CDR3 length: 13; CDR3 protein: CASYGGHADTQYF
V gene: TRBV7-9; CDR3 length: 15; CDR3 protein: CASSRNRGGGNTIYF
V gene: TRBV12-5; CDR3 length: 13; CDR3 protein: CASGQGTNSPLHF
V gene: TRBV29-1; CDR3 length: 14; CDR3 protein: CSVFRAGWGTEAFF
V gene: TRBV27; CDR3 length: 19; CDR3 protein: CASSFRRQGPIQNHEKLFF
V gene: TRBV4-3; CDR3 length: 17; CDR3 protein: CASSQGGGAYTNYGYTF
V gene: TRBV29-1; CDR3 length: 14; CDR3 protein: CSVHSGSGANVLTF
V gene: TRBV7-2; CDR3 length: 15; CDR3 protein: CASSLGGATPYGYTF
V gene: TRBV5-4; CDR3 length: 14; CDR3 protein: CASSAGRGQETQYF
V gene: TRBV4-1; CDR3 length: 16; CDR3 protein: CASSQDRQGGPDTQYF
V gene: TRBV7-8; CDR3 length: 13; CDR3 protein: CASSRGGPNEQYF
V gene: TRBV11-3; CDR3 length: 14; CDR3 protein: CASSLADRATEQFF
V gene: TRBV7-9; CDR3 length: 16; CDR3 protein: CASTVFPSGTTDTQYF
V gene: TRBV7-2; CDR3 length: 16; CDR3 protein: CASSLSGGRNSYEQYF